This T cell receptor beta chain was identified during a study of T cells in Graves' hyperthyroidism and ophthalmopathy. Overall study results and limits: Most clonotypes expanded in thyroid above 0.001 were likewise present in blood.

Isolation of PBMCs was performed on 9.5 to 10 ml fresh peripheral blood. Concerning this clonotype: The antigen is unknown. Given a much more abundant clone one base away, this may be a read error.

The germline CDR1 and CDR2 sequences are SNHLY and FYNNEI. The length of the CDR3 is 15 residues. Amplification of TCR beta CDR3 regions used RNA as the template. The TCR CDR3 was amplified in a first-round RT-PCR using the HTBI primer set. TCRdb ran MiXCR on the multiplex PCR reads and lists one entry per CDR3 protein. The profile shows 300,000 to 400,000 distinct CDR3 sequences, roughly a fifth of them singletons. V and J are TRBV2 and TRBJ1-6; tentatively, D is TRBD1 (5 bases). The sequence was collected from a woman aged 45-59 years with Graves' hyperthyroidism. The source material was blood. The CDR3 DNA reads TGTGCCAGCAGTGCCCGGCAGGGAAATCCCTCACCCCCCCACTTT. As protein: CASSARQGNPSPPHF.